The clone carrying this T cell receptor beta chain was counted only a few times. The antigen remains unidentified. This table comes from immunoSEQ multiplex PCR, and its TCRdb copy is limited to in-frame clones, with some not included. The sample includes 3,000 to 4,000 clones, 82% of them seen just once. Sequenced samples came from active juvenile idiopathic arthritis patients. The record originates from a study of circulating and synovial CD4+ cells in juvenile arthritis. The study's findings and limits: Circulating pathogenic-like and bulk T cells looked alike by Vbeta family usage. Circulating pathogenic-like lymphocytes shared a substantially higher fraction of CDR3 sequences with synovium than bulk blood.

The CDR3 consists of 13 residues. The V gene lost 6 bases and the J gene lost 0 bases, with 9 bases spanning the gap. CDR1 is SGHDN and CDR2 is FVKESK in the germline V gene. The sequenced material came from CD4+ T cells from synovial fluid. J is TRBJ2-7 and V is TRBV14; D remains unclear. The receptor was isolated from a human donor with juvenile idiopathic arthritis. CDR3 amino acids: CASSRHLSYEQYF. CDR3 nucleotide sequence: TGTGCCAGCAGTCGACACCTCTCCTACGAGCAGTACTTC. Full variable domain (outside the CDR3, taken from reference TRBV14 and TRBJ2-7): EAGVTQFPSHSVIEKGQTVTLRCDPISGHDNLYWYRRVMGKEIKFLLHFVKESKQDESGMPNNRFLAERTGGTYSTLKVQPAELEDSGVYFCASSRHLSYEQYFGPGTRLTVT.